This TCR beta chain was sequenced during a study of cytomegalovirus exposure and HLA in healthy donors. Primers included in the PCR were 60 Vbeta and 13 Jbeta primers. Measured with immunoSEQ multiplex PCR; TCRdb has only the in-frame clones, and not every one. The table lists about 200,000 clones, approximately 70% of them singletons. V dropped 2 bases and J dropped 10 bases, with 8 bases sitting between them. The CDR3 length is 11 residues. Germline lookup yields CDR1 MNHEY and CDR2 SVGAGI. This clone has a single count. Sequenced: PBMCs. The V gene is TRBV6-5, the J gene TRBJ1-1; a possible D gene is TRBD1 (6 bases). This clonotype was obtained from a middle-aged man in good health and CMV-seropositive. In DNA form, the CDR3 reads TGTGCCAGCAGTTACAAAGGGGGAGCTTTCTTT. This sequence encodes CASSYKGGAFF.